This T cell receptor beta chain was profiled in a study of cytomegalovirus exposure and HLA in healthy donors. Findings and caveats of the study: CMV serostatus was the only recorded immune exposure for donors.

With respect to this clone: What it binds is unknown.

With 6 bases removed from V and 3 bases from J, the gap between germline ends came to 23 bases. The CDR3 is made up of 18 amino acids. Germline V gene data show CDR1 as SNHLY and CDR2 as FYNNEI. The PCR employed 60 Vbeta primers together with 13 Jbeta primers. Profiled with immunoSEQ multiplex PCR; TCRdb holds only in-frame clones, not every one. The data hold approximately 110,000 clones, with less than 80% observed a single time. When sampled, the donors appeared nominally healthy, though they likely had unrecorded immune exposures. Sequenced: PBMCs. The sequence was obtained from a man younger than 45 in good health and CMV-seropositive. The chain couples TRBV2 to TRBJ2-2; tentative D call: TRBD1 (7 bases). CDR3 protein: CASRDRLFGGYDTGELFF. The CDR3 bases are TGTGCCAGCAGGGACAGGCTCTTCGGGGGCTACGACACCGGGGAGCTGTTTTTT.